One sample yielded the 32 T cell receptor beta chains listed below, sequenced in a study of metastatic and nonmetastatic thyroid tumors. Nobody among the patients had been given any treatment before thyroid surgery. MiXCR re-clonotyped the PCR reads for TCRdb. The sample carries 19,000 or so clones, roughly 30% recorded once. Input material: tumor tissue. All receptors derive from a male donor with papillary thyroid cancer or a benign thyroid nodule (not recorded which). Some clones in this sample may be carry-over from other donors' samples.

This clone was counted only a few times. The V and J genes are TRBV12-3 or TRBV12-4 and TRBJ1-1; 9 bases map to TRBD1. CDR3 size: 13 residues. The junction had 9 bases not matched to a gene; V was cut back by 5 bases and J by 11 bases. CDR3 sequence (DNA): TGTGCCAGCAGTGTTTACAGGGGGCGCAGGGCTTTCTTT. Encoded protein: CASSVYRGRRAFF.

The sample holds many counts of this clone. The chain is built from TRBV6-1 and TRBJ1-6, with D possibly being TRBD1 (5 bases). The V end was cut by 4 bases, the J end by 9 bases, with 13 bases between. The germline gives CDR1 MNHNS, CDR2 SASEGT. This CDR3 is 14 amino acids long. CDR3 sequence (DNA): TGTGCCAGCAGTGGGGGCGTGGAAGGTTCACCCCTCCACTTT. Translation gives CASSGGVEGSPLHF.

This clone counts as medium-sized (0.01 to 0.1%). The chain is built from TRBV18 and TRBJ1-1; possibly TRBD1 for D (6 bases). This CDR3 has 15 residues. Germline values: CDR1 KGHSH, CDR2 LQKENI. The V end lost 5 bases, the J end lost 1 base, and 14 bases lay between the germline ends. The CDR3 region is CASSETRTENTEAFF. The DNA for the CDR3 is TGTGCCAGCTCAGAGACGCGGACAGAGAACACTGAAGCTTTCTTT.

This clone has ten or more counts. The chain uses TRBV11-3 and TRBJ2-3; unclear D gene. Germline V gene sequence: CDR1 SGHNT, CDR2 YENEEA. This CDR3 spans 12 amino acids. V lost 2 bases and J lost 2, with 2 bases in between. The CDR3 here is CASSLHTDTQYF. In nucleotides, the CDR3 is TGTGCCAGCAGCTTACACACAGATACGCAGTATTTT. The whole variable domain, filled in from reference TRBV11-3 and TRBJ2-3, reads EAGVVQSPRYKIIEKKQPVAFWCNPISGHNTLYWYLQNLGQGPELLIRYENEEAVDDSQLPKDRFSAERLKGVDSTLKIQPAELGDSAVYLCASSLHTDTQYFGPGTRLTVL.

V and J are TRBV28 and TRBJ2-5; the D is unclear. The germline V gene has CDR1 MDHEN and CDR2 SYDVKM. With 5 bases removed from V and 2 bases from J, the gap between germline ends came to 15 bases. CDR3 length: 15 amino acids. CDR3 sequence reads: CASSDRRRRQETQYF. The CDR3 DNA is TGTGCCAGCAGTGACCGACGAAGACGACAAGAGACCCAGTACTTC.

This clone was counted between two and nine times. The chain uses TRBV27 and TRBJ2-7; 10 nucleotides match TRBD1. The CDR3 runs 14 residues. V was clipped by 3 bases and J by 4 bases; unmatched bases: 3. Per the germline V gene, CDR1 is MNHEY and CDR2 is SMNVEV (reference sequence). The CDR3 DNA is TGTGCCAGCAGTTTTGGGACAGGGGTATACGAGCAGTACTTC. Translated, it gives CASSFGTGVYEQYF.

The rearrangement links TRBV20-1 to TRBJ1-6, with a possible D match to TRBD1 (5 bases). Germline values: CDR1 DFQATT, CDR2 SNEGSKA (reference sequence). The CDR3 has 15 residues. With 6 bases removed from V and 0 bases from J, the gap between germline ends came to 12 bases. The CDR3 is CSAPTASSYNSPLHF. DNA for the CDR3: TGCAGTGCCCCGACAGCAAGCTCCTATAATTCACCCCTCCACTTT.

This clone was observed a handful of times. The chain links TRBV6-2 or TRBV6-3 to TRBJ2-3; D not certain. V lost 6 bases and J 2 bases, leaving 6 bases between the germline ends. Per germline, CDR1 MNHEY and CDR2 SVGEGT. The CDR3 loop spans 12 amino acids. CDR3 DNA: TGTGCCAGCAGCCCCACCACAGATACGCAGTATTTT. It codes for CASSPTTDTQYF.

The sample holds a few counts of this clone. V is TRBV24-1 and J is TRBJ2-2, with 7 nucleotides matching TRBD1. This CDR3 has 16 amino acids. Per the germline V gene, CDR1 is KGHDR and CDR2 is SFDVKD. Trimming took 2 bases from V and 2 from J; bases not matched to a gene: 4. CDR3 nucleotide sequence: TGTGCCACCAGTGATTGGGACAGTACTAACACCGGGGAGCTGTTTTTT. Translated: CATSDWDSTNTGELFF.

The chain couples TRBV5-1 to TRBJ1-3; D gene unclear. The CDR3 is made up of 13 amino acids. Per germline, CDR1 SGHRS and CDR2 YFSETQ. V lost 0 bases and J 4 bases, leaving 5 bases between the germline ends. CDR3 residues: CASSLAGGNTIYF. For the CDR3, the DNA is TGCGCCAGCAGCTTGGCGGGAGGAAACACCATATATTTT. Full variable domain (remainder filled in from reference TRBV5-1 and TRBJ1-3): KAGVTQTPRYLIKTRGQQVTLSCSPISGHRSVSWYQQTPGQGLQFLFEYFSETQRNKGNFPGRFSGRQFSNSRSEMNVSTLELGDSALYLCASSLAGGNTIYFGEGSWLTVV.

This clone was detected many times. The V gene is TRBV2, the J gene TRBJ2-2, with 8 bases aligning to TRBD2. The trim removed 7 bases at V and 6 bases at J, leaving 4 bases unmatched. CDR3 length: 13 amino acids. The germline gives CDR1 SNHLY, CDR2 FYNNEI. As DNA, the CDR3 is TGTGCCAGCAAACGGGAGGGGGCCGGGGAGCTGTTTTTT. It yields the protein CASKREGAGELFF.

This chain joins TRBV11-1 and TRBJ2-1, with no clear D. The CDR3 has 14 residues. The germline V gene encodes CDR1 SGHAT and CDR2 FQDESV (reference sequence). The germline V and J ends were trimmed by 1 base and 6 bases, with 10 bases remaining between them. The CDR3 sequence: CASSLDPWPNEQFF. Written as DNA, the CDR3 is TGTGCCAGCAGCTTAGACCCCTGGCCCAATGAGCAGTTCTTC.

The chain carries TRBV10-3 and TRBJ2-3, with 9 bases matching TRBD2. Germline CDR1 reads ENHRY; CDR2 reads SYGVKD. With V trimmed by 8 bases and J by 3 bases, 12 bases remained unmatched. The CDR3 is 16 residues long. CDR3 region: CAIARGGGGRTDTQYF. In DNA, the CDR3 is TGTGCCATCGCGAGGGGCGGGGGGGGCAGAACAGATACGCAGTATTTT.

On this clone itself: Germline and junction disagree at one end, which may indicate a read error. Distinct nucleotide sequences in the sample also encode this CDR3. The J gene is TRBJ2-2, the V gene TRBV5-1; D is uncertain. The CDR3 loop spans 14 amino acids. The germline CDR1 and CDR2 sequences are SGHRS and YFSETQ. CDR3 DNA sequence: TGCGCCAGCAGTCCACCCGAAAACACCGGCGAGCTGTTTTTT. It yields the protein CASSPPENTGELFF.

The rearrangement links TRBV5-1 to TRBJ2-7; D unclear. Germline V gene lookup returns CDR1 SGHRS and CDR2 YFSETQ. The V gene lost 0 bases and the J gene lost 3 bases, with 10 bases spanning the gap. The CDR3 loop spans 14 amino acids. CDR3 protein: CASSLAAENYEQYF. The DNA of the CDR3 is TGCGCCAGCAGCTTGGCCGCAGAGAACTACGAGCAGTACTTC.

By sample share, this clone is medium-sized (0.01 to 0.1%). This chain links TRBV7-2 with TRBJ2-7, with a tentative D call TRBD2 (5 bases). Trimming stripped 2 bases from V and 2 bases from J, with 19 bases between. Germline loops: CDR1 SGHTA, CDR2 FQGNSA. The length of the CDR3 is 17 residues. CDR3 DNA sequence: TGTGCCAGCAGCTTACTGTTGGCGGGCAGTCCCCCCTACGAGCAGTACTTC. Protein product: CASSLLLAGSPPYEQYF.

This clone was recorded many times. The chain is built from TRBV28 and TRBJ1-4; D perhaps matches TRBD1 (5 bases). Trimming took off 5 bases at V and 10 bases at J, with 11 bases between the two ends. Germline V gives CDR1 MDHEN, CDR2 SYDVKM. CDR3 length: 12 amino acids. CDR3 sequence reads: CASSPPRGKLFF. The CDR3 DNA reads TGTGCCAGCAGTCCCCCGAGGGGAAAACTGTTTTTT. Together with reference TRBV28 and TRBJ1-4, the CDR3 gives the full variable domain: DVKVTQSSRYLVKRTGEKVFLECVQDMDHENMFWYRQDPGLGLRLIYFSYDVKMKEKGDIPEGYSVSREKKERFSLILESASTNQTSMYLCASSPPRGKLFFGSGTQLSVL.

This clone showed up just a few times. Distinct nucleotide sequences in the sample also encode this CDR3. The V call is TRBV7-2, the J call TRBJ2-7, with D possibly TRBD1 on 5 matching bases. The CDR3 consists of 14 residues. V shed 1 base and J shed 2 bases, with 9 bases lying between them. Germline V gives CDR1 SGHTA, CDR2 FQGNSA. This CDR3 is CASSLGQGTYEQYF. The CDR3 DNA follows: TGTGCCAGCAGCTTAGGCCAGGGCACCTACGAGCAGTACTTC.

In its sample, this clone is medium-sized. V usage is TRBV18 and J usage is TRBJ1-1; 7 nucleotides agree with TRBD1. The trim removed 2 bases at V and 5 bases at J, leaving 8 bases unmatched. The CDR3 contains 15 residues. The germline CDR1 and CDR2 sequences are KGHSH and LQKENI. CDR3 loop: CASSPEGQTITEAFF. CDR3 in DNA: TGTGCCAGCTCACCAGAGGGACAGACGATAACTGAAGCTTTCTTT.

This chain joins TRBV4-2 and TRBJ2-1; D remains unclear. Trimming left V 4 bases short and J 0 bases short, with 13 bases between. The CDR3 loop spans 16 amino acids. The germline CDR1 and CDR2 sequences are LGHNA and YNFKEQ. The CDR3: CASSLQVELSYNEQFF. For the CDR3, the DNA is TGTGCCAGCAGCCTACAAGTGGAACTCTCCTACAATGAGCAGTTCTTC.

This clone showed up just a few times. V gene TRBV27 combines with J gene TRBJ2-7, with 10 bases lining up with TRBD1. The CDR3 sequence is 18 residues long. The germline V gene encodes CDR1 MNHEY and CDR2 SMNVEV (reference sequence). With V trimmed by 2 bases and J by 2 bases, 12 bases remained unmatched. CDR3 amino acids: CASSLLPGQGTNTYEQYF. DNA of the CDR3: TGTGCCAGCAGTTTACTACCGGGACAGGGGACAAACACCTACGAGCAGTACTTC.

This clone is deemed medium-sized (0.01 to 0.1%). In DNA, the CDR3 is TGTGCCAGCAGTGAGGAGGCTAGCGGGAGCACCGGGGAGCTGTTTTTT. It codes for CASSEEASGSTGELFF. The chain combines TRBV6-4 with TRBJ2-2; 10 nucleotides agree with TRBD2. The V gene's germline CDR1 is MRHNA and CDR2 SNTAGT. Trimming at V came to 3 bases and at J to 4 bases, leaving 5 bases not matched to a gene. There are 16 residues in the CDR3.

In this sample, this clone turned up a few times. The chain carries TRBV19 and TRBJ1-1; D gene ambiguous. The V and J ends lost 5 bases and 2 bases respectively, with 9 bases between them. The CDR3 is 13 residues long. CDR1 is LNHDA and CDR2 is SQIVND in the germline V gene (reference sequence). The CDR3: CASSYTGNTEAFF. CDR3 sequence (DNA): TGTGCCAGTAGTTATACGGGTAACACTGAAGCTTTCTTT.

The chain recombines TRBV11-2 with TRBJ1-2; maybe TRBD1 (6 bases). The ends were cut back, 1 base at V and 5 bases at J, with 11 bases in the middle. CDR3 length: 14 residues. Looked up from germline, CDR1 is SGHAT and CDR2 is FQNNGV. The CDR3 DNA is TGTGCCAGCAGCTTAGGAGGGGGAAATTATGGCTACACCTTC. As protein: CASSLGGGNYGYTF.

Turning to this clone: This specimen includes other DNA sequences encoding the same CDR3. V usage is TRBV20-1 and J usage is TRBJ1-2; possibly TRBD1 for D (5 bases). Germline values: CDR1 DFQATT, CDR2 SNEGSKA (reference sequence). This CDR3 contains 12 residues. Between the trimmed V and J ends, which lost 6 bases and 8 bases, there was a span of 16 bases. The chain's CDR3 is CSARKGMGGYTF. CDR3 DNA: TGCAGTGCCAGGAAGGGGATGGGCGGCTACACCTTC.

About this clone itself: Since the CDR3 does not end with the conserved phenylalanine or tryptophan, this likely comes from a read error. The J gene is TRBJ2-7, the V gene TRBV20-1, with a tentative D call TRBD1 (6 bases). The V gene lost 6 bases and the J gene lost 3 bases, with 15 bases spanning the gap. The CDR3 contains 13 residues. Germline CDR1 DFQATT, CDR2 SNEGSKA (reference sequence). CDR3 residues: CSATRDNLYEQYL. DNA of the CDR3: TGCAGTGCCACCCGGGACAACCTCTACGAGCAGTACTTA.

The chain carries TRBV11-1 and TRBJ1-1; possible D gene TRBD1, 5 bases. Germline V lookup: CDR1 SGHAT, CDR2 FQDESV (reference sequence). The CDR3 sequence is 15 residues long. Trimming cost V 3 bases and J 0 bases, with 11 bases left between them. This chain's CDR3 is CASSFGGTMNTEAFF. The CDR3, as DNA: TGTGCCAGCAGCTTCGGTGGGACGATGAACACTGAAGCTTTCTTT. Variable domain in full (rest from reference TRBV11-1 and TRBJ1-1): EAEVAQSPRYKITEKSQAVAFWCDPISGHATLYWYRQILGQGPELLVQFQDESVVDDSQLPKDRFSAERLKGVDSTLKIQPAELGDSAMYLCASSFGGTMNTEAFFGQGTRLTVV.

This clone is deemed medium-sized (0.01 to 0.1%). V and J are TRBV10-1 and TRBJ1-6; D is uncertain. Trimming removed 2 bases from V and 11 bases from J, with 10 bases in between. Germline V CDR1 and CDR2: WNHNN, SYGVQD (reference sequence). This CDR3 has 13 residues. The CDR3 coding sequence is TGCGCCAGCAGTGAGGGCTCAGCTACACCCCTCCACTTT. This sequence encodes CASSEGSATPLHF.

This clone is medium-sized. The chain employs TRBV11-1 and TRBJ2-7, with TRBD1 identical over 8 bases. The CDR3 contains 14 residues. Germline CDR1 is SGHAT and CDR2 is FQDESV (reference sequence). V lost 6 bases, J lost 7 bases, and 11 bases stayed unmatched. The CDR3 DNA follows: TGTGCCAGCAGGAAAGGACAGGGTTTGGGGGAGCAGTACTTC. Residues: CASRKGQGLGEQYF.

The chain employs TRBV5-1 and TRBJ2-1; perhaps TRBD1 as D (5 bases). Germline assignment: CDR1 SGHRS and CDR2 YFSETQ. Trimming pared 4 bases from V and 9 bases from J, leaving 23 bases between. The CDR3 has 16 amino acids. CDR3 DNA: TGCGCCAGCAGCGGGGTATCGGTGACAGTGTTTGGTGAGCAGTTCTTC. Translated, it gives CASSGVSVTVFGEQFF.

This clone is judged medium-sized. This chain uses TRBV28 with TRBJ1-2, with D unclear. Trimming shortened V by 6 bases and J by 2 bases, and 13 bases separated the two germline ends. Germline-derived CDR1 and CDR2 are MDHEN and SYDVKM. The CDR3 covers 14 residues. CDR3: CASRAFPTNYGYTF. The CDR3 nucleotides are TGTGCCAGCAGAGCCTTCCCGACCAACTATGGCTACACCTTC.

This clone was picked up a small number of times. The chain links TRBV6-1 to TRBJ2-7; 12 bases agree with TRBD2. CDR1 MNHNS and CDR2 SASEGT come from the germline V gene. Trimming cost V 5 bases and J 6 bases; bases outside gene matches: 14. The CDR3 has 17 residues. CDR3 nucleotides: TGTGCCAGCAGTCTCCGGTGGGGGACTAGCGGGTGGTTCGAGCAGTACTTC. Amino acids: CASSLRWGTSGWFEQYF.